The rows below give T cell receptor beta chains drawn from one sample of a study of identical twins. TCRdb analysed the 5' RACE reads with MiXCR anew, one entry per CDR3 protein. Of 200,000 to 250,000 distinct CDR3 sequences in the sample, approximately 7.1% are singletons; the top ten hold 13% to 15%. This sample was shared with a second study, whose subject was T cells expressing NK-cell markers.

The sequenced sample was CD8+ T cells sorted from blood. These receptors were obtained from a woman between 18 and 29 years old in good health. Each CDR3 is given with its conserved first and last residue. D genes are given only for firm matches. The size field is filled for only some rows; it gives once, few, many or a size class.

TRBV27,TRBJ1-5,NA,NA,CATGPGPLNQPQHF,TGTGCCACCGGTCCTGGACCCCTGAATCAGCCCCAGCATTTT
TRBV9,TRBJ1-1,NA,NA,CASSTVGNTEAFF,TGTGCCAGCAGCACCGTGGGGAACACTGAAGCTTTCTTT
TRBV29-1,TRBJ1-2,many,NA,CSVDIPADGYTF,TGCAGCGTTGACATACCTGCTGATGGCTACACCTTC
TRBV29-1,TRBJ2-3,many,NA,CSATVPSTDTQYF,TGCAGCGCGACGGTCCCTAGCACAGATACGCAGTATTTT
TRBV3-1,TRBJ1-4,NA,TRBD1,CASSQDPDRENEKLFF,TGTGCCAGCAGCCAAGATCCAGACAGGGAGAATGAAAAACTGTTTTTT
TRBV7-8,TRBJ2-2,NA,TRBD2,CASRPTGGRTAELFF,TGTGCCAGCAGGCCTACGGGAGGCCGGACCGCGGAGCTGTTTTTT
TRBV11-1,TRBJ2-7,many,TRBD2,CASSQKEAVAGASRHEQYF,TGTGCCAGCAGCCAAAAGGAGGCGGTAGCGGGGGCCTCCAGGCACGAGCAGTACTTC
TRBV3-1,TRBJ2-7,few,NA,CASSQVQDLEEQYF,TGTGCCAGCAGCCAAGTCCAGGATCTAGAAGAGCAGTACTTC
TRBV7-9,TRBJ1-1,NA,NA,CASSLPRGNTEAFF,TGTGCCAGCAGCTTACCAAGGGGGAACACTGAAGCTTTCTTT
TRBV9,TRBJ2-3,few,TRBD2,CASSGSRGSTDTQYF,TGTGCCAGCAGCGGATCGCGGGGGAGCACAGATACGCAGTATTTT
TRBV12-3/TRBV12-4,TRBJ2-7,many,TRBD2,CASSFSGASYEQYF,TGTGCCAGCAGTTTCAGCGGGGCCTCCTACGAGCAGTACTTC
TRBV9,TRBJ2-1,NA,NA,CASSGISAPQYEQFF,TGTGCCAGCAGCGGAATAAGCGCCCCCCAGTATGAGCAGTTCTTC
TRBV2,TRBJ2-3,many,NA,CASSDRTDTQYF,TGTGCCAGCAGTGACAGAACAGATACGCAGTATTTT
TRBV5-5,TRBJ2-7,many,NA,CASSLEPGLAYEQYF,TGTGCCAGCAGCTTGGAACCAGGTCTTGCCTACGAGCAGTACTTC
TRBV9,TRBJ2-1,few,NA,CASSVEASRGNEQFF,TGTGCCAGCAGCGTAGAGGCTAGCCGGGGGAATGAGCAGTTCTTC
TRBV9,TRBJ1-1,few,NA,CASSVAAAPGTEAFF,TGTGCCAGCAGCGTAGCGGCGGCCCCCGGGACTGAAGCTTTCTTT
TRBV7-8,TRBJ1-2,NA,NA,CASSGERGYTF,TGTGCCAGCAGCGGCGAAAGGGGCTACACCTTC
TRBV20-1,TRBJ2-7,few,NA,CSAAKSLEQYF,TGCAGTGCTGCTAAAAGTCTCGAGCAGTACTTC
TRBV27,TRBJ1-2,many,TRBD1,CASSLWQGARGYTF,TGTGCCAGCAGTTTATGGCAGGGGGCGCGGGGCTACACCTTC
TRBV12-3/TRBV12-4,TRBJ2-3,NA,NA,CASSPQTAATGIDTQYF,TGTGCCAGCAGTCCGCAAACCGCCGCAACAGGGATAGATACGCAGTATTTT
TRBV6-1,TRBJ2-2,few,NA,CASHPSRQTGELFF,TGTGCCAGCCACCCCTCTCGACAGACCGGGGAGCTGTTTTTT
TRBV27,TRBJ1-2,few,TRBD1,CASSSGGYLNYGYTF,TGTGCCAGCAGTTCAGGGGGCTACCTTAACTATGGCTACACCTTC
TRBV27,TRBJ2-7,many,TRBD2,CASSLRLAGVYEQYF,TGTGCCAGCAGTCTCCGACTAGCGGGAGTCTACGAGCAGTACTTC
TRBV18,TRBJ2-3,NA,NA,CASSPLEDTQYF,TGTGCCAGCTCACCACTTGAAGATACGCAGTATTTT
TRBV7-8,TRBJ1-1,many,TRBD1,CASSLTGGITEAFF,TGTGCCAGCAGCCTGACAGGGGGTATAACTGAAGCTTTCTTT
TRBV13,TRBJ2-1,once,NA,CASSPRGARDEQFF,TGTGCCAGCAGCCCCCGGGGGGCGCGGGATGAGCAGTTCTTC
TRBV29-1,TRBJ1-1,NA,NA,CSVPNPGIGDTEAFF,TGCAGCGTTCCCAACCCGGGGATTGGGGACACTGAAGCTTTCTTT
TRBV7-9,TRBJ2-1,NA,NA,CASSPGGSTAFVNEQFF,TGTGCCAGCAGCCCTGGGGGGTCGACAGCGTTTGTAAATGAGCAGTTCTTC
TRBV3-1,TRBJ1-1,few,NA,CASSLEGAGNTEAFF,TGTGCCAGCAGCCTGGAAGGGGCAGGGAACACTGAAGCTTTCTTT
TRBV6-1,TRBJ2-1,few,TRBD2,CATAQSLAGRLNEQFF,TGTGCCACCGCTCAAAGTCTAGCGGGGAGACTCAATGAGCAGTTCTTC
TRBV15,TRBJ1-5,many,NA,CATSRGGPGQRFYSNQPQHF,TGTGCCACCAGCAGGGGTGGACCGGGACAACGATTCTATAGCAATCAGCCCCAGCATTTT
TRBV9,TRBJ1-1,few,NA,CASSEDKMNTEAFF,TGTGCCAGCAGCGAGGACAAGATGAACACTGAAGCTTTCTTT
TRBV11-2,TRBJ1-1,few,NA,CASSFGSASEAFF,TGTGCCAGCAGCTTCGGCTCTGCAAGTGAAGCTTTCTTT
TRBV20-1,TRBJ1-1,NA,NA,CSARSPTMNTEAFF,TGCAGTGCTAGATCCCCCACCATGAACACTGAAGCTTTCTTT
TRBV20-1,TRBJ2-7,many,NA,CSALRGIYEQYF,TGCAGTGCCCTTAGGGGAATCTACGAGCAGTACTTC
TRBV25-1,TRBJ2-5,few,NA,CASSGDFQETQYF,TGTGCCAGCAGCGGGGACTTCCAAGAGACCCAGTACTTC
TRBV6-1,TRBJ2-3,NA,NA,CASRTHPGARSTDTQYF,TGTGCCAGCCGTACACACCCCGGGGCTAGGTCAACAGATACGCAGTATTTT
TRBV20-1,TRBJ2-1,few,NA,CSARPLGAVPYNEQFF,TGCAGTGCTAGGCCCCTTGGGGCAGTACCTTACAATGAGCAGTTCTTC
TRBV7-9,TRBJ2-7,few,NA,CASSGGLTPDLYF,TGTGCCAGCAGCGGGGGGCTCACTCCCGATCTGTACTTC
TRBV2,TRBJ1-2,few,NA,CASSEAPTYGYTF,TGTGCCAGCAGTGAAGCCCCGACCTATGGCTACACCTTC
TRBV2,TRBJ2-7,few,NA,CASRVRSYEQYF,TGTGCCAGCAGGGTCAGGTCATACGAGCAGTACTTC
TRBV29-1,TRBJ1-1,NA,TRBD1,CSVETGENTEAFF,TGCAGCGTTGAGACAGGGGAAAACACTGAAGCTTTCTTT
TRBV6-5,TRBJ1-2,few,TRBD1,CASSYRTGNYGYTF,TGTGCCAGCAGTTACCGGACAGGGAACTATGGCTACACCTTC
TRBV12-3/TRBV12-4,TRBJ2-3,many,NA,CASSVAEGRRDTQYF,TGTGCCAGCAGCGTGGCGGAGGGCCGAAGAGATACGCAGTATTTT
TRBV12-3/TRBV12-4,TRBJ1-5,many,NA,CASSSGGLGNQPQHF,TGTGCCAGCAGTTCCGGAGGGCTTGGAAATCAGCCCCAGCATTTT
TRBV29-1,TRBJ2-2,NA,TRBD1,CSVTGVAGELFF,TGCAGCGTAACAGGGGTGGCCGGGGAGCTGTTTTTT
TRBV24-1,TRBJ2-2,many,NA,CATSAPTTGELFF,TGTGCCACCAGTGCCCCCACCACCGGGGAGCTGTTTTTT
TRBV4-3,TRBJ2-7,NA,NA,CASSQDLGFLGAYEQYF,TGCGCCAGCAGCCAAGATCTCGGGTTCCTAGGGGCCTACGAGCAGTACTTC
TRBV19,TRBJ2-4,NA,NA,CASSWGGTLAKNIQYF,TGTGCCAGTAGTTGGGGCGGGACCCTAGCCAAAAACATTCAGTACTTC
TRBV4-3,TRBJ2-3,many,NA,CASSQALAGTDTQYF,TGCGCCAGCAGCCAAGCTCTTGCGGGGACAGATACGCAGTATTTT
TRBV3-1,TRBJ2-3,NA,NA,CASSQERGGDTQYF,TGTGCCAGCAGCCAAGAGAGGGGGGGGGATACGCAGTATTTT
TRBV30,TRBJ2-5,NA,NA,CAWTGLQETQYF,TGTGCCTGGACGGGACTGCAAGAGACCCAGTACTTC
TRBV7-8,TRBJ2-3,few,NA,CASSLYQRDTDTQYF,TGTGCCAGCAGCCTCTACCAGAGGGACACAGATACGCAGTATTTT
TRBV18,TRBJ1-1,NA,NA,CASSPNKNTEAFF,TGTGCCAGCTCACCGAACAAGAACACTGAAGCTTTCTTT
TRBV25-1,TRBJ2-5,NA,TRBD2,CASSDRSASGSGETQYF,TGTGCCAGCAGTGATCGTTCCGCTAGCGGGAGTGGGGAGACCCAGTACTTC
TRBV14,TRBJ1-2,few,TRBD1,CASSRETGNNYGYTF,TGTGCCAGCAGCCGTGAGACAGGGAATAACTATGGCTACACCTTC
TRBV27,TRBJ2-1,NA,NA,CASSFRPRHEQFF,TGTGCCAGCAGTTTCCGGCCTAGGCATGAGCAGTTCTTC
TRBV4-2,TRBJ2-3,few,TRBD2,CASSQDTGRGTDTQYF,TGTGCCAGCAGCCAAGATACGGGGAGGGGCACAGATACGCAGTATTTT
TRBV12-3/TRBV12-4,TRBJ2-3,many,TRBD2,CASRSSGGAVDTQYF,TGTGCCAGCAGGTCTAGCGGGGGGGCCGTGGATACGCAGTATTTT